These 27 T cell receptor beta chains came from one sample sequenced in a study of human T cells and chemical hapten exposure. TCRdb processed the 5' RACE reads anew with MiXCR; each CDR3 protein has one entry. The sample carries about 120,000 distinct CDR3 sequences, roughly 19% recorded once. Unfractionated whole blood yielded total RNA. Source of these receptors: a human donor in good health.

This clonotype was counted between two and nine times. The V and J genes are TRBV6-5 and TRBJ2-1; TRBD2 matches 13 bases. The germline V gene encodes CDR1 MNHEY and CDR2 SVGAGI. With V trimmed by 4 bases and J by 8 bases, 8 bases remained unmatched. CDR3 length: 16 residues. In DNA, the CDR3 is TGTGCCAGCAGTTCCGAACTAGCGGGAGGGCCGGATGAGCAGTTCTTC. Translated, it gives CASSSELAGGPDEQFF.

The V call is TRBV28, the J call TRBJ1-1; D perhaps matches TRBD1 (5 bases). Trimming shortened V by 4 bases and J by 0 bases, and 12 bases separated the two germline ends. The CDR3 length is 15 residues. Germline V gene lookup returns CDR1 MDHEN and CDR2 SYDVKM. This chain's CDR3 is CASSSPGLMNTEAFF. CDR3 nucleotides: TGTGCCAGCAGTTCCCCGGGACTTATGAACACTGAAGCTTTCTTT.

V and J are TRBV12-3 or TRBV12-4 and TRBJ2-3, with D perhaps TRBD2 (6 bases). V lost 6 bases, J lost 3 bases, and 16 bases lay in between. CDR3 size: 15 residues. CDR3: CASRRDYRWTDTQYF. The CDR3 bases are TGTGCCAGCAGGCGGGATTACAGGTGGACAGATACGCAGTATTTT.

The CDR3 region has the DNA TGTGCCAGCAGCCAAGAAGGGGGGGGGTTGGCTGGGGCCAACGTCCTGACTTTC. Translation: CASSQEGGGLAGANVLTF. The genes are TRBV3-1 and TRBJ2-6, with a tentative D call TRBD2 (7 bases). V lost 0 bases to trimming and J lost 2 bases, with 14 bases between them. The CDR3 totals 18 residues. Germline values: CDR1 LGHDT, CDR2 YNNKEL (reference sequence).

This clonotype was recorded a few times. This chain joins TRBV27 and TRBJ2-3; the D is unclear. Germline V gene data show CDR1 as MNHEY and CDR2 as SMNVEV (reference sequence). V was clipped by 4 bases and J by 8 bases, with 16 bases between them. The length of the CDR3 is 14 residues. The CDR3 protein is CASSSPHRAGTQYF. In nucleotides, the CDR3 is TGTGCCAGCAGTTCGCCCCACCGGGCCGGTACGCAGTATTTT.

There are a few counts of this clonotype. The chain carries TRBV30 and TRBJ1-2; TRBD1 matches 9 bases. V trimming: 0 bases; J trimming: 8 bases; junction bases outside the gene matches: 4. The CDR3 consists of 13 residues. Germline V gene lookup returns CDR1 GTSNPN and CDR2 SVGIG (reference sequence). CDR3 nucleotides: TGTGCCTGGAGTGTACAGGGGGCAGAAGGCTACACCTTC. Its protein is CAWSVQGAEGYTF.

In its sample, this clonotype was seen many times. CDR3 nucleotide sequence: TGTGCCAGCAGTTATCCAGGGACAGATACGCAGTATTTT. It translates to CASSYPGTDTQYF. The chain uses TRBV6-6 and TRBJ2-3, with D perhaps matching TRBD1 (5 bases). This CDR3 has 13 residues. Germline-derived CDR1 and CDR2 are MNHNY and SVGAGI (reference sequence). V dropped 3 bases and J dropped 3 bases, with 7 bases sitting between them.

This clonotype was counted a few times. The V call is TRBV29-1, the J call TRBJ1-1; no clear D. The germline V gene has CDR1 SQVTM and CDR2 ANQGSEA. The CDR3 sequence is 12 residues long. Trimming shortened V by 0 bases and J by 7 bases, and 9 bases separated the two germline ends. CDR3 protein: CSVEEGSGEAFF. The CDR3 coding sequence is TGCAGCGTTGAAGAGGGGTCTGGTGAAGCTTTCTTT.

CDR3 DNA sequence: TGCAGCGTTGAAGATCCGGGAGGTAACACCCAGTACTTC. It yields the protein CSVEDPGGNTQYF. The chain joins TRBV29-1 to TRBJ2-5; 7 bases fit TRBD2. With 0 bases clipped from V and 8 bases from J, the junction kept 6 bases outside the gene matches. The CDR3 runs to 13 residues. From germline, CDR1 is SQVTM and CDR2 ANQGSEA.

CDR3 in DNA: TGTGCCAGCAGTTTAGGTGGGCTAGGAGTTCCCCAGCATTTT. This codes for CASSLGGLGVPQHF. This chain joins TRBV12-3 or TRBV12-4 and TRBJ1-5, with no clear D. Trimming took 1 base from V and 10 from J, leaving 14 bases between them. This CDR3 is 14 amino acids long.

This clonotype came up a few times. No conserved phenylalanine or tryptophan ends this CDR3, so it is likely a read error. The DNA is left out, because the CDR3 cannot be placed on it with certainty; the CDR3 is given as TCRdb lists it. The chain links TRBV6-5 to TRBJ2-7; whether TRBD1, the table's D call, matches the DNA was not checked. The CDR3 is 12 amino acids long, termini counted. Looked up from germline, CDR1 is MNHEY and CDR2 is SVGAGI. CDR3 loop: CATAEAGQGIWL.

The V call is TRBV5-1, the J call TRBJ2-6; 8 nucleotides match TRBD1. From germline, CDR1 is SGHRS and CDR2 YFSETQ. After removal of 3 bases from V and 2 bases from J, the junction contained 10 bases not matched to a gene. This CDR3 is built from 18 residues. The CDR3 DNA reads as TGCGCCAGCAGCTCAACCGGACAGGGACGCGCTGGGGCCAACGTCCTGACTTTC. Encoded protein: CASSSTGQGRAGANVLTF.

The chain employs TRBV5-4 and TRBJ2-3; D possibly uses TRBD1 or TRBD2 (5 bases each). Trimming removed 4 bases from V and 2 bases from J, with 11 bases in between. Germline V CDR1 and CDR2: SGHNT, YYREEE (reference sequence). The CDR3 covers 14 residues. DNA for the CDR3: TGTGCCAGCAGCAAGGGACCAACCACAGATACGCAGTATTTT. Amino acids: CASSKGPTTDTQYF. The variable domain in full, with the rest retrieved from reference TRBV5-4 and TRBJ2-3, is ETGVTQSPTHLIKTRGQQVTLRCSSQSGHNTVSWYQQALGQGPQFIFQYYREEENGRGNFPPRFSGLQFPNYSSELNVNALELDDSALYLCASSKGPTTDTQYFGPGTRLTVL.

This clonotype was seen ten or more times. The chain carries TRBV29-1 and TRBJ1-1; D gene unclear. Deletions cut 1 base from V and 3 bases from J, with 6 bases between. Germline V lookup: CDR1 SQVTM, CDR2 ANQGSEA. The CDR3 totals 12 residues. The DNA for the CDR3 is TGCAGCGTTGAAGGAATTTACACTGAAGCTTTCTTT. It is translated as CSVEGIYTEAFF.

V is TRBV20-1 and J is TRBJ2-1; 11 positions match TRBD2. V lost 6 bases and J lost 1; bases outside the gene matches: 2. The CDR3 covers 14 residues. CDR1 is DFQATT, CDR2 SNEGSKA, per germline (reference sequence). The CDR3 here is CSASSGGSYNEQFF. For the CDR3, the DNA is TGCAGTGCCTCTAGCGGGGGGTCCTACAATGAGCAGTTCTTC.

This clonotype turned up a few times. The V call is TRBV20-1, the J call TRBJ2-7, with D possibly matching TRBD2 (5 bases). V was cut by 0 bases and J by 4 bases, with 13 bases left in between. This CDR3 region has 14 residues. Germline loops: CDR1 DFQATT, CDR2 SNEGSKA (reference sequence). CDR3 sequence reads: CSARDDQRRYEQYF. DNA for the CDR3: TGCAGTGCTAGAGACGACCAAAGGAGGTACGAGCAGTACTTC.

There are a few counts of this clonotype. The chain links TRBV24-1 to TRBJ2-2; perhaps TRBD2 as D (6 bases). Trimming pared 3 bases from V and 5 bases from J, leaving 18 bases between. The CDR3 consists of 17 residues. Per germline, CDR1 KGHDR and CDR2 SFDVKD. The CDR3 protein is CATSDPRGEDWTGELFF. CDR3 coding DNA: TGTGCCACCAGTGATCCCCGCGGGGAAGATTGGACCGGGGAGCTGTTTTTT.

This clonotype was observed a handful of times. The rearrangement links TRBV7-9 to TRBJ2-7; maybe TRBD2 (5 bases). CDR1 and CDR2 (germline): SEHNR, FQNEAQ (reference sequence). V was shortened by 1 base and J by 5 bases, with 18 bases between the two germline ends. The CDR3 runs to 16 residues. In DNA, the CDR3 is TGTGCCAGCAGCTTAGTGGGAGATTATCCGGCCGACGAGCAGTACTTC. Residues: CASSLVGDYPADEQYF.

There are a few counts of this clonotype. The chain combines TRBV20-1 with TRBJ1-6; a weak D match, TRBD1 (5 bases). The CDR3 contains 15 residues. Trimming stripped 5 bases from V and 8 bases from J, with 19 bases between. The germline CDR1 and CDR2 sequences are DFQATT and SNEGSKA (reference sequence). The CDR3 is CSAQGRGSSYSPLHF. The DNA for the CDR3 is TGCAGTGCTCAAGGCCGGGGGAGTTCTTATTCACCCCTCCACTTT.

The CDR3 coding sequence is TGCAGCGTAAACCGGGACTTAGCCTACAATGAGCAGTTCTTC. This translates into CSVNRDLAYNEQFF. The chain has TRBV29-1 and TRBJ2-1, with a possible D match to TRBD2 (6 bases). The length of the CDR3 is 14 residues. Germline-derived CDR1 and CDR2 are SQVTM and ANQGSEA. Trimming took off 6 bases at V and 2 bases at J, with 14 bases between the two ends.

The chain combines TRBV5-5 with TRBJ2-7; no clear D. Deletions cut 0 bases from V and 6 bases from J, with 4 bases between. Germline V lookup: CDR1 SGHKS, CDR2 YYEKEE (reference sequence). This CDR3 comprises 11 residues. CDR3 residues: CASSLVIEQYF. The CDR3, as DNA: TGTGCCAGCAGCTTGGTGATCGAGCAGTACTTC.

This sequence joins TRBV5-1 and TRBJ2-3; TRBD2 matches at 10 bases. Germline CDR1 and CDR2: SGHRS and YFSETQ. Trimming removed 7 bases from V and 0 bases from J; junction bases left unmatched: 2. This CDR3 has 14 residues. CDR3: CASWTSGSTDTQYF. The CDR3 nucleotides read TGCGCCAGCTGGACTAGCGGTAGCACAGATACGCAGTATTTT.

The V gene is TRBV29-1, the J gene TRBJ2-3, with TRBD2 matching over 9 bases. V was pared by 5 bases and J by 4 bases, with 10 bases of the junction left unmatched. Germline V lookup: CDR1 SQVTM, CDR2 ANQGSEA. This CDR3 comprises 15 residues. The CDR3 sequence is CSVTYSGRGADTQYF. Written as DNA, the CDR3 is TGCAGCGTTACATATAGCGGGAGAGGGGCAGATACGCAGTATTTT.

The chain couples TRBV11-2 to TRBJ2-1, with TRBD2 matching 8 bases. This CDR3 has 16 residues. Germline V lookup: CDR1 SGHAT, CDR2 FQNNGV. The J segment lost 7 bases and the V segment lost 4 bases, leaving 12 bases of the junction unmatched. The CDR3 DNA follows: TGTGCCAGCAGCTCATTCCCCACAGCGGGAGCGAATGAGCAGTTCTTC. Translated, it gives CASSSFPTAGANEQFF.

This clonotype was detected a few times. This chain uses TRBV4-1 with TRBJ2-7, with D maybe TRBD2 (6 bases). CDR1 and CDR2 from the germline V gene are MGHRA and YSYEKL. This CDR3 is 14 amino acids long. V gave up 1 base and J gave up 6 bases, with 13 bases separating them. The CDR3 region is CASSQVARAGEQYF. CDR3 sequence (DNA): TGCGCCAGCAGCCAAGTGGCCCGAGCGGGCGAGCAGTACTTC.

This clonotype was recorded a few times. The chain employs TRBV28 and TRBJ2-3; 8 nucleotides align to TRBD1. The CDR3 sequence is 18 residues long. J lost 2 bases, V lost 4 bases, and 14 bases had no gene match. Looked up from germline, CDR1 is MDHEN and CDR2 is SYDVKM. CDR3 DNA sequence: TGTGCCAGCAGTTCCATTAGACCGGGACAGGTGGACACAGATACGCAGTATTTT. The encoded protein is CASSSIRPGQVDTDTQYF.

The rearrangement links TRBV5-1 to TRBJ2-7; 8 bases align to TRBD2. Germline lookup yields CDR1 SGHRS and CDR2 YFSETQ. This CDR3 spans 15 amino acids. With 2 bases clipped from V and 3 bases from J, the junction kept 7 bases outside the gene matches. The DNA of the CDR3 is TGCGCCAGCAGCTTTACTAGCGGAGATAACTACGAGCAGTACTTC. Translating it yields CASSFTSGDNYEQYF.